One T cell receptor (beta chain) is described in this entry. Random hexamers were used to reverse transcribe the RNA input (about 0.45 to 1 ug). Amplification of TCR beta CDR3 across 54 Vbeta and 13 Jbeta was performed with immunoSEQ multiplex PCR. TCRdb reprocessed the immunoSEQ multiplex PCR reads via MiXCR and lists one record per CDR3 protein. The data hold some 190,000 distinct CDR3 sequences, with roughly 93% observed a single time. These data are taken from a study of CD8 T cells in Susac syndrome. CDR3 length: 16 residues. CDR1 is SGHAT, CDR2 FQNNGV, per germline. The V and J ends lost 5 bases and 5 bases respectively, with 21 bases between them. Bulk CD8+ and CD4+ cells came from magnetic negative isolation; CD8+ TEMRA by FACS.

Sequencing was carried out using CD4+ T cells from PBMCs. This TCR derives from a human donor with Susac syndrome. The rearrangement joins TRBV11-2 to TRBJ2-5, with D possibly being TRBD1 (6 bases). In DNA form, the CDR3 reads TGTGCCAGCAGCCCCGATGAGCACAGGGTTTTGGAGACCCAGTACTTC. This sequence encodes CASSPDEHRVLETQYF.